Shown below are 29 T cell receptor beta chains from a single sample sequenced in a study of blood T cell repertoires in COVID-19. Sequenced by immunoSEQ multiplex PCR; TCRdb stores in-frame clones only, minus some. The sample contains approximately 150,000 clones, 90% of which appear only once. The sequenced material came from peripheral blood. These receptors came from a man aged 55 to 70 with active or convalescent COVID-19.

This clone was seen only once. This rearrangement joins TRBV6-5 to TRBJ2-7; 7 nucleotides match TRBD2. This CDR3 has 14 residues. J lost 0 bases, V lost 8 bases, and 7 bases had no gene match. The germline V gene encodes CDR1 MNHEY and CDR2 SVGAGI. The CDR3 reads CASELGGGSYEQYF. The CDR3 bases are TGTGCCAGCGAGCTGGGGGGGGGCTCCTACGAGCAGTACTTC.

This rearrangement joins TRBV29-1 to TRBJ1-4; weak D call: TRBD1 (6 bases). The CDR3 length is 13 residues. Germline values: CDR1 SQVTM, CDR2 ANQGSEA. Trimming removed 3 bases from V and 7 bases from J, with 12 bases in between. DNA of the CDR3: TGCAGCGTTGACGGGGGGCTCGGTGAAAAACTGTTTTTT. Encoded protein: CSVDGGLGEKLFF.

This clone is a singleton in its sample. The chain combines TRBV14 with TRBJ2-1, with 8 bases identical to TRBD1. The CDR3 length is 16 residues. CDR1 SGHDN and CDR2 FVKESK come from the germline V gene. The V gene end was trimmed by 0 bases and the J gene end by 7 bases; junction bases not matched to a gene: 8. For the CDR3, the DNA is TGTGCCAGCAGCCAAGATTTCTTTCAGGGGGCGAATGAGCAGTTCTTC. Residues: CASSQDFFQGANEQFF.

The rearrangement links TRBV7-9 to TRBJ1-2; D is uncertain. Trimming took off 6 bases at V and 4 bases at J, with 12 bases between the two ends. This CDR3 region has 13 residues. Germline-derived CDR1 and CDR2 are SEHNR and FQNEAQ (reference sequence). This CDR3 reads CASSEGSSYGYTF. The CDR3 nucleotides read TGTGCCAGCAGTGAGGGCTCATCCTATGGCTACACCTTC.

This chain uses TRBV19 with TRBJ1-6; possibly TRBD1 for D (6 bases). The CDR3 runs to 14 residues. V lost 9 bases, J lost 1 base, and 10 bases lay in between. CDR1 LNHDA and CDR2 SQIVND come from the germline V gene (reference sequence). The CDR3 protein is CASQGGSYNSPLHF. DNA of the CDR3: TGTGCCAGCCAAGGGGGATCCTATAATTCACCCCTCCACTTT.

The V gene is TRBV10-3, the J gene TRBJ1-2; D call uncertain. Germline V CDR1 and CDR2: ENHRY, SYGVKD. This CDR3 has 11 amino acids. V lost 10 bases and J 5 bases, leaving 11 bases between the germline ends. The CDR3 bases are TGTGCCACCTCAACACAGTATGGCTACACCTTC. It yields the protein CATSTQYGYTF.

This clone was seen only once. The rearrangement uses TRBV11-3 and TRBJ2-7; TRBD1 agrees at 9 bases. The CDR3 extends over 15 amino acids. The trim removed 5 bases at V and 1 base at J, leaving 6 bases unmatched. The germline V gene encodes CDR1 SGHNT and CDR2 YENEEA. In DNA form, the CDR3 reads TGTGCCAGCAGCCCGGGACAGGGAAGGTCCTACGAGCAGTACTTC. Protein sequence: CASSPGQGRSYEQYF.

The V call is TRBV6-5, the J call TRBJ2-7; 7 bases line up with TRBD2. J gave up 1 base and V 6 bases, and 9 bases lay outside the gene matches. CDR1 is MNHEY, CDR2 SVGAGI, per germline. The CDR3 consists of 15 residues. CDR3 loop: CASRRRGGLSYEQYF. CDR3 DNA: TGTGCCAGCAGGAGGCGCGGGGGACTTTCCTACGAGCAGTACTTC.

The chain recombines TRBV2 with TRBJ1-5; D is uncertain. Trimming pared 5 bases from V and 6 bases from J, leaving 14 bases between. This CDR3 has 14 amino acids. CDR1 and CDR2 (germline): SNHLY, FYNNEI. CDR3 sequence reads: CASSSREGGQPQHF. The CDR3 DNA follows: TGTGCCAGCAGTTCGAGGGAGGGTGGTCAGCCCCAGCATTTT.

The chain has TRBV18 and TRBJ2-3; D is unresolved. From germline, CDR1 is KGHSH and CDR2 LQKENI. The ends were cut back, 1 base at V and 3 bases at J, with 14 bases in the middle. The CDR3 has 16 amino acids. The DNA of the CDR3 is TGTGCCAGCTCACCACGAGTGGTGGGCGAGACAGATACGCAGTATTTT. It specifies CASSPRVVGETDTQYF.

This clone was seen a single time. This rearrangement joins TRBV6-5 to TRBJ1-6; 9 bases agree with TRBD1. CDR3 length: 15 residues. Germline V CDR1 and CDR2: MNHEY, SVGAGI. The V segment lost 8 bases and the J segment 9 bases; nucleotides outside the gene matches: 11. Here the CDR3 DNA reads TGTGCCAGCGATCTAACCGGGACAGGGAGTTCACCCCTCCACTTT. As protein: CASDLTGTGSSPLHF.

CDR3 residues: CASSNHGTPRVQQYF. Here the CDR3 DNA reads TGTGCCAGTAGTAACCACGGGACACCCAGGGTCCAGCAGTACTTC. This chain links TRBV19 with TRBJ2-7; D might be TRBD1 (6 bases). The CDR3 consists of 15 residues. Between the trimmed V and J ends, which lost 4 bases and 8 bases, there was a span of 21 bases. Germline CDR1 and CDR2: LNHDA and SQIVND (reference sequence).

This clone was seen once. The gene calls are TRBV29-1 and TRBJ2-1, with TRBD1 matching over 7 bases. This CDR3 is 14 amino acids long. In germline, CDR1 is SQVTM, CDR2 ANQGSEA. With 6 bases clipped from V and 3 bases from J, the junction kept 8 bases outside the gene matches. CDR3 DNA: TGCAGCGTCCAGGGACAGAACTTCTACAATGAGCAGTTCTTC. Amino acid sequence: CSVQGQNFYNEQFF.

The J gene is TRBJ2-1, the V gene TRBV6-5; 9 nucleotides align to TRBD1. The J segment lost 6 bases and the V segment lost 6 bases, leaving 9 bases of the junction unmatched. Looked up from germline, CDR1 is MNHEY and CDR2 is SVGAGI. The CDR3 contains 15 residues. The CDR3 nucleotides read TGTGCCAGCAGACAAGGGACAGGGTCGACCAATGAGCAGTTCTTC. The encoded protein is CASRQGTGSTNEQFF.

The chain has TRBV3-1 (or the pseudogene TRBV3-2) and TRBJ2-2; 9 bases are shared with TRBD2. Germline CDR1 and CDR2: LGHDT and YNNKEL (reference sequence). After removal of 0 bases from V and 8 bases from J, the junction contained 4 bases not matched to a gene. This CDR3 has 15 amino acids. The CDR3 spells CASSQEGAGGGELFF. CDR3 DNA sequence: TGTGCCAGCAGCCAAGAGGGAGCGGGAGGTGGGGAGCTGTTTTTT.

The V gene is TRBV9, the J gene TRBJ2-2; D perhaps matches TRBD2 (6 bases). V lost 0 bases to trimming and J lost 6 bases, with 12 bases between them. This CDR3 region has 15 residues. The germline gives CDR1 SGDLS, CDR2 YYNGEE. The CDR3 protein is CASSVEEGRAGELFF. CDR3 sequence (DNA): TGTGCCAGCAGCGTAGAGGAGGGGCGGGCCGGGGAGCTGTTTTTT.

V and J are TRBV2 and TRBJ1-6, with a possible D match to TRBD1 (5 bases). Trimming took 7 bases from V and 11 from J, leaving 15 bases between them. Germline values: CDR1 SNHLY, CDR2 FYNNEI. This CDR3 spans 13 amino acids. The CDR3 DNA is TGTGCCAGCACCCCAACGGGGGTGGCACCCCTCCACTTT. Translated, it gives CASTPTGVAPLHF.

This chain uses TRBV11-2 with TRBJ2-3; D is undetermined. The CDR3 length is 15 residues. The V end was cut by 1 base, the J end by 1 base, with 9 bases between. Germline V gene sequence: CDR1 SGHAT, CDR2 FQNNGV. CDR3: CASSLVRQGTDTQYF. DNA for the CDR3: TGTGCCAGCAGCTTAGTCCGTCAGGGCACAGATACGCAGTATTTT.

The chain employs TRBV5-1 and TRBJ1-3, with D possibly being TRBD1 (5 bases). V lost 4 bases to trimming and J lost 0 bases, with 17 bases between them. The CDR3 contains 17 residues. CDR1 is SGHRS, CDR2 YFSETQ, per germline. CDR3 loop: CASSRDTGPYSGNTIYF. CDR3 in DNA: TGCGCCAGCAGCCGCGACACAGGTCCCTACTCTGGAAACACCATATATTTT.

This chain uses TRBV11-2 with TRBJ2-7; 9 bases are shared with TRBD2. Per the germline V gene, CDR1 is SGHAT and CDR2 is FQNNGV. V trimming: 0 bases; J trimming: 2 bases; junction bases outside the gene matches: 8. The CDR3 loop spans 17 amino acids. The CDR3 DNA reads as TGTGCCAGCAGCTTAGATCGGAGTAGCGGGGGTACCTACGAGCAGTACTTC. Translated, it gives CASSLDRSSGGTYEQYF.

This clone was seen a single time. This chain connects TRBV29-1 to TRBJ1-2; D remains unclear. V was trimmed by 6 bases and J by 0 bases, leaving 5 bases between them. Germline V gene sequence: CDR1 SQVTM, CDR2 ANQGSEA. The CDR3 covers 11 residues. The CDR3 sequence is CSVQTNYGYTF. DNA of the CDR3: TGCAGCGTACAGACTAACTATGGCTACACCTTC.

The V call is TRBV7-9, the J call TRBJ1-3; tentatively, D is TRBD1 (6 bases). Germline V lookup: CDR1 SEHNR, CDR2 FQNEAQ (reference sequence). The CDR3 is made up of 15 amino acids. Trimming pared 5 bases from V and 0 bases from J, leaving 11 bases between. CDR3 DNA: TGTGCCAGCAGCCGCGGACAGCCCTCTGGAAACACCATATATTTT. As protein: CASSRGQPSGNTIYF. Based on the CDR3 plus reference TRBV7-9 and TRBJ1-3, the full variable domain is DTGVSQNPRHKITKRGQNVTFRCDPISEHNRLYWYRQTLGQGPEFLTYFQNEAQLEKSRLLSDRFSAERPKGSFSTLEIQRTEQGDSAMYLCASSRGQPSGNTIYFGEGSWLTVV.

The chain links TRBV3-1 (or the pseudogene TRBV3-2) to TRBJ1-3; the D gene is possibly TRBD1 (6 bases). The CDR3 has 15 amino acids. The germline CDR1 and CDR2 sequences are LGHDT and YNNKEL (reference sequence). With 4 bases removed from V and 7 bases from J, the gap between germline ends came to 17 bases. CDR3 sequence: CASSPRPVGGNTIYF. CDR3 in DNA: TGTGCCAGCAGCCCCAGACCCGTAGGGGGTAACACCATATATTTT.

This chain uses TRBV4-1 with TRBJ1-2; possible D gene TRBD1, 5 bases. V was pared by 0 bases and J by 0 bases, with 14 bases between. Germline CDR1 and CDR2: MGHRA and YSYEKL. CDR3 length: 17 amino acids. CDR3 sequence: CASSQDPGGQTNYGYTF. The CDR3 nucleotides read TGCGCCAGCAGCCAAGATCCCGGGGGTCAGACTAACTATGGCTACACCTTC.

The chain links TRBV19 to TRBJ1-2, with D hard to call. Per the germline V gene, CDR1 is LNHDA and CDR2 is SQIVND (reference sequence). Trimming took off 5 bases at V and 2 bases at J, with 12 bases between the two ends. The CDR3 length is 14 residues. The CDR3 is CASSPLHGNYGYTF. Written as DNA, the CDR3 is TGTGCCAGTAGTCCTTTACACGGGAACTATGGCTACACCTTC.

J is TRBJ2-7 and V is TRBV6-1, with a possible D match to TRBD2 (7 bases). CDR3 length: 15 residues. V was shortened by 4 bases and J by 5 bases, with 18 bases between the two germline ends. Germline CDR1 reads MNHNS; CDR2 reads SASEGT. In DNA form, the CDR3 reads TGTGCCAGCAGTGTAGCAGGGGAGGGTAGAGACGAGCAGTACTTC. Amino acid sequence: CASSVAGEGRDEQYF.

For the CDR3, the DNA is TGTGCCTGTCCTACCGGTTACAGCCCAACTAATGAAAAACTGTTTTTT. Translation: CACPTGYSPTNEKLFF. J is TRBJ1-4 and V is TRBV30; D gene ambiguous. CDR3 length equals 16 residues. V was pared by 6 bases and J by 0 bases, with 17 bases between. Looked up from germline, CDR1 is GTSNPN and CDR2 is SVGIG (reference sequence).

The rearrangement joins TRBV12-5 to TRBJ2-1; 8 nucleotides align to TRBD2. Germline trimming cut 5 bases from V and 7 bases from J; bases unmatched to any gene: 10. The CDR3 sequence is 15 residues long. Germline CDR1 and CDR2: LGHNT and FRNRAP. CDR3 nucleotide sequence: TGTGCTAGTGGTCACCGGCGGGGGGCTGGTAATGAGCAGTTCTTC. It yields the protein CASGHRRGAGNEQFF.

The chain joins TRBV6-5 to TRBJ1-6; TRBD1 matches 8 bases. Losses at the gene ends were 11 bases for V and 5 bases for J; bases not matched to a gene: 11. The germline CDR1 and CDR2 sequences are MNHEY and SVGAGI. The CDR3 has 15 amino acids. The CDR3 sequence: CAGLDRERDNSPLHF. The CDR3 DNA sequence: TGTGCCGGCTTGGACAGGGAAAGAGATAATTCACCCCTCCACTTT.